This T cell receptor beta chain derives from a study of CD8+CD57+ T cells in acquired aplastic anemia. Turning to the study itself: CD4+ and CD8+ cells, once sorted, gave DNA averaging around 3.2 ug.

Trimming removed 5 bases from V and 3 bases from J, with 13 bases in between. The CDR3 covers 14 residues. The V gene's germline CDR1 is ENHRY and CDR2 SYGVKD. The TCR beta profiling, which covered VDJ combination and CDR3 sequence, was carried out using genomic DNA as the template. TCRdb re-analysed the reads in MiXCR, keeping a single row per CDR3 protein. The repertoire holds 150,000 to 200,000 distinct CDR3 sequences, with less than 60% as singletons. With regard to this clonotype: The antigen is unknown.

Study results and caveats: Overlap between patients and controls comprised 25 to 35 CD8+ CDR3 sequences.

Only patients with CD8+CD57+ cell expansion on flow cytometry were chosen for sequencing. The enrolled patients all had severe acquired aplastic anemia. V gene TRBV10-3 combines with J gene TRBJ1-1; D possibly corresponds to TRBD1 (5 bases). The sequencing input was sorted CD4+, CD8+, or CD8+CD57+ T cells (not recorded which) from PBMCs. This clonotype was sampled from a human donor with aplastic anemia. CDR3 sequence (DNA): TGTGCCATCAGTCAGGACAACATGGACACTGAAGCTTTCTTT. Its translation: CAISQDNMDTEAFF.